Below, one TCR beta chain is given with its context. What it binds is not known. Sequencing used immunoSEQ multiplex PCR; TCRdb keeps in-frame clones, though not all of them. The table has fewer than 150,000 clones, about 91% seen once. The data belong to a study of T cell responses to AZD1222 COVID-19 vaccine. Findings and caveats of the study: Mostly white British, mostly female donors; authors suggested clonal diversity may be underestimated. Repertoire collection took place solely once the T cell response had peaked.

The TCR originated in an adult in good health. The source was peripheral blood, collected on day 0 of AZD1222 vaccination.

As DNA, the CDR3 is TGTGCCAGCAGCAAATCGGCTAACACCGGGGAGCTGTTTTTT. It is translated as CASSKSANTGELFF. V and J are TRBV9 and TRBJ2-2; D call uncertain. V shed 4 bases and J shed 2 bases, with 9 bases lying between them. This CDR3 comprises 14 residues. Germline lookup yields CDR1 SGDLS and CDR2 YYNGEE.